This T cell receptor beta chain was recorded in a study of response to subunit inactivated influenza vaccine. Points from the study as a whole: The authors put forward the suggestion that each seasonal influenza vaccination may bring in only a limited number of new T cells.

This clonotype has just a few counts. What it recognizes is unknown. TCRdb re-analysed the RT-PCR reads in MiXCR, keeping a single row per CDR3 protein. The sample includes hundreds of thousands of distinct CDR3 sequences, around 14% seen only once; the top ten take around 6.5%. The germline CDR1 and CDR2 sequences are LGHNA and YSLEER. This CDR3 is 15 amino acids long. The junction had 3 bases not matched to a gene; V was cut back by 0 bases and J by 5 bases. The sample here was PBMCs from blood, taken 14 days before vaccination. The TCR was taken from a man in his fifties who received an inactivated influenza vaccine. The V call is TRBV4-3, the J call TRBJ1-1, with 10 positions matching TRBD1. Here the CDR3 DNA reads TGCGCCAGCAGCCAAGAGACAGGGGGCAGTACTGAAGCTTTCTTT. Its protein product is CASSQETGGSTEAFF.